This T cell receptor beta chain was retrieved from a study of T cells in Graves' hyperthyroidism and ophthalmopathy. Study conclusions and caveats: Model predictions of ophthalmopathy came a median approximately 6 months before onset. Blood samples included most of the expanded thyroid clonotypes exceeding 0.001.

The authors took PBMCs from 9.5 to 10 ml fresh peripheral blood. Concerning this clonotype itself: Its specificity is not known.

The CDR3 spans 14 residues. Between the trimmed V and J ends, which lost 1 base and 5 bases, there was a span of 9 bases. The germline gives CDR1 SGHRS, CDR2 YFSETQ. From RNA transcripts, TCR beta CDR3 regions were amplified. The TCR CDR3 was amplified in a first-round RT-PCR using the HTBI primer set. TCRdb reprocessed the multiplex PCR reads with MiXCR, giving one entry per CDR3 protein. The table records fewer than 850,000 distinct CDR3 sequences, roughly 17% of them present only once. The sequence derives from a man over 45 with Graves' hyperthyroidism. The sequencing sample was made of blood. This chain joins TRBV5-1 and TRBJ1-4; D unclear. This CDR3 reads CASSLTDFNEKLFF. CDR3 coding DNA: TGCGCCAGCAGCTTGACAGACTTCAATGAAAAACTGTTTTTT. Full variable domain (outside the CDR3, taken from reference TRBV5-1 and TRBJ1-4): KAGVTQTPRYLIKTRGQQVTLSCSPISGHRSVSWYQQTPGQGLQFLFEYFSETQRNKGNFPGRFSGRQFSNSRSEMNVSTLELGDSALYLCASSLTDFNEKLFFGSGTQLSVL.